These 10 T cell receptor beta chains were all obtained from the same sample, sequenced in a study of identical twins. Each CDR3 protein is one row after TCRdb ran MiXCR on the 5' RACE reads. The sample includes hundreds of thousands of distinct CDR3 sequences, 6.5% to 9.5% of them seen just once. In addition, the sample was reused for a study of yellow fever vaccine responses in identical twins.

Sequencing was done on a sample of memory (CD45RO+) T cells sorted from blood. The origin of the receptors is a young woman in good health.

There are many counts of this clonotype. This sequence joins TRBV5-1 and TRBJ2-1; the D gene is possibly TRBD2 (6 bases). CDR3 length: 16 residues. Trimming stripped 3 bases from V and 8 bases from J, with 21 bases between. Per germline, CDR1 SGHRS and CDR2 YFSETQ. The CDR3 bases are TGCGCCAGCAGCTGGCCCCACAAGGTGGGGGGTGATGAGCAGTTCTTC. Its translation: CASSWPHKVGGDEQFF.

This clonotype was observed a few times. The V and J genes are TRBV2 and TRBJ2-3, with 8 bases aligning to TRBD1. The germline V gene encodes CDR1 SNHLY and CDR2 FYNNEI. V lost 9 bases to trimming and J lost 5 bases; unmatched junction nucleotides: 10. The CDR3 spans 14 residues. The CDR3 region is CASCSWTGLDTQYF. CDR3 in DNA: TGTGCCAGTTGCTCGTGGACAGGGTTAGATACGCAGTATTTT.

The genes are TRBV24-1 and TRBJ2-3; D call uncertain. In germline, CDR1 is KGHDR, CDR2 SFDVKD. Trimming left V 10 bases short and J 3 bases short, with 13 bases between. The CDR3 spans 13 residues. In nucleotides, the CDR3 is TGTGCCACAGCAGGTTTTCAGACAGATACGCAGTATTTT. Translating it yields CATAGFQTDTQYF.

The chain is built from TRBV28 and TRBJ2-1; no definite D call. The V end was cut by 3 bases, the J end by 6 bases, with 15 bases between. This CDR3 comprises 15 residues. Germline V lookup: CDR1 MDHEN, CDR2 SYDVKM. This chain's CDR3 is CASSFGQAGGNEQFF. The CDR3 bases are TGTGCCAGCAGTTTCGGTCAGGCCGGTGGCAATGAGCAGTTCTTC.

The sample holds many counts of this clonotype. This chain connects TRBV6-1 to TRBJ2-7; a possible D gene is TRBD2 (5 bases). In germline, CDR1 is MNHNS, CDR2 SASEGT. This CDR3 is 13 amino acids long. V was shortened by 6 bases and J by 1 base, with 10 bases between the two germline ends. As DNA, the CDR3 is TGTGCCAGCAGGACCCGGAGGTCCTACGAGCAGTACTTC. Translated: CASRTRRSYEQYF.

This clonotype showed up just a few times. The rearrangement joins TRBV11-3 to TRBJ2-3; D possibly uses TRBD1 or TRBD2 (5 bases each). Trimming took off 1 base at V and 3 bases at J, with 8 bases between the two ends. CDR3 length equals 14 residues. Germline assignment: CDR1 SGHNT and CDR2 YENEEA. CDR3 nucleotide sequence: TGTGCCAGCAGCTTAGGCTGGGGGACAGATACGCAGTATTTT. Translation gives CASSLGWGTDTQYF.

This clonotype was seen repeatedly, ten times or more. The chain uses TRBV4-1 and TRBJ2-4; 9 nucleotides align to TRBD1. Germline-derived CDR1 and CDR2 are MGHRA and YSYEKL. Unmatched junction bases numbered 14, after V lost 3 bases and J lost 2 bases. The CDR3 contains 19 residues. CDR3 protein: CASSHHPPGQGETKNIQYF. CDR3 coding DNA: TGCGCCAGCAGCCACCATCCGCCGGGACAGGGTGAAACCAAAAACATTCAGTACTTC.

This clonotype was detected only a few times. The J gene is TRBJ2-7, the V gene TRBV3-1; perhaps TRBD2 as D (5 bases). CDR1 is LGHDT, CDR2 YNNKEL, per germline (reference sequence). The CDR3 has 13 amino acids. Trimming stripped 6 bases from V and 6 bases from J, with 15 bases between. The CDR3 nucleotides are TGTGCCAGCAGTACTACTAGGGCAGGCGAGCAGTACTTC. Protein product: CASSTTRAGEQYF.

This clonotype was detected a few times. The V call is TRBV20-1, the J call TRBJ2-1; 10 nucleotides line up with TRBD2. V lost 3 bases, J lost 5 bases, and 7 bases stayed unmatched. The CDR3 length is 15 residues. Germline V gene sequence: CDR1 DFQATT, CDR2 SNEGSKA (reference sequence). This chain's CDR3 is CSARESGRANNEQFF. CDR3 coding DNA: TGCAGTGCTAGGGAAAGCGGGAGGGCAAACAATGAGCAGTTCTTC.

This clonotype occurred many times. This chain uses TRBV7-8 with TRBJ2-1, with 7 bases identical to TRBD1. The CDR3 sequence is 15 residues long. Germline V lookup: CDR1 SGHVS, CDR2 FQNEAQ. The junction had 9 bases not matched to a gene; V was cut back by 7 bases and J by 3 bases. The CDR3 spells CASIKGAGGYNEQFF. The CDR3 DNA follows: TGTGCCAGCATCAAGGGGGCAGGGGGCTACAATGAGCAGTTCTTC.